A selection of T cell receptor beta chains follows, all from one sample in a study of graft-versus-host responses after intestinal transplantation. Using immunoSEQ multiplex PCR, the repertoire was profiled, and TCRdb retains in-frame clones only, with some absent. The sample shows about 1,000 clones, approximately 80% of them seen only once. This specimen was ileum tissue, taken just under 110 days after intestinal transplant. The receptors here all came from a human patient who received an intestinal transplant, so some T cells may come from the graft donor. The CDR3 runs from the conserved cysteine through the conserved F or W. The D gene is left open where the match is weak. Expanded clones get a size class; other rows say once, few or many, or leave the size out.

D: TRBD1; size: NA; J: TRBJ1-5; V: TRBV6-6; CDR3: CASSFGTGEGNQPQHF; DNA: TGTGCCAGCAGTTTCGGGACAGGGGAGGGCAATCAGCCCCAGCATTTT
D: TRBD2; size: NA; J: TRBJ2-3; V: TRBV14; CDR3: CASSQGLAGGEDTQYF; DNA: TGTGCCAGCAGCCAGGGACTAGCGGGAGGGGAAGATACGCAGTATTTT
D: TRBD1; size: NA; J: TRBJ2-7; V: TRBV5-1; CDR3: CASSLGGQGTYEQYF; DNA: TGCGCCAGCAGCTTGGGGGGACAGGGAACCTACGAGCAGTACTTC
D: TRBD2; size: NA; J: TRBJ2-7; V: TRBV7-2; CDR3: CASSPQPTSGPYF; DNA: TGTGCCAGCAGCCCCCAGCCCACTAGCGGCCCGTACTTC
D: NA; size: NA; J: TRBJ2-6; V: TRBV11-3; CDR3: CASSLARGSGANVLTF; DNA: TGTGCCAGCAGCTTAGCTCGTGGGTCTGGGGCCAACGTCCTGACTTTC
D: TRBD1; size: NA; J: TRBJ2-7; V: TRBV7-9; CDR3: CASSPLPGQGTYEQYF; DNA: TGTGCCAGCAGCCCACTCCCGGGACAGGGGACCTACGAGCAGTACTTC
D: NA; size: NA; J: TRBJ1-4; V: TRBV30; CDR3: CAWSVVAGAGEKLFF; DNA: TGTGCCTGGAGTGTGGTGGCAGGGGCAGGGGAAAAACTGTTTTTT
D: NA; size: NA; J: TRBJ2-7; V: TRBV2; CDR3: CASSERNYEQYF; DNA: TGTGCCAGCAGTGAAAGGAACTACGAGCAGTACTTC
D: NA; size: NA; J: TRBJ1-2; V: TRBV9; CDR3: CASSVRPGTRGRGGYTF; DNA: TGTGCCAGCAGCGTACGTCCCGGGACAAGGGGCCGCGGGGGCTACACCTTC
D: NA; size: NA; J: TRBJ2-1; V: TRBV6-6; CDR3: CASSYSPSHEQFF; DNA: TGTGCCAGCAGTTACTCCCCTAGCCATGAGCAGTTCTTC
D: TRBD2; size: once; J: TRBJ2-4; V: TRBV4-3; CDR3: CASSQDIAGTKNIQYF; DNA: TGCGCCAGCAGCCAAGATATAGCGGGAACCAAAAACATTCAGTACTTC
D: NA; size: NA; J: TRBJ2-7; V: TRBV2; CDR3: CASTSSDGSYEQYF; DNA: TGTGCCAGCACGTCTAGCGATGGCTCCTACGAGCAGTACTTC